The present T cell receptor (beta chain) was sequenced within a study of CD8+ T cells in alopecia areata. A remark on this clone: A read error may account for a junction end that differs from germline. Other DNA sequences in the same sample also yield this CDR3.

Extraction of RNA preceded its reverse transcription into cDNA, which served as the sequencing template. The repertoire was sequenced with immunoSEQ multiplex PCR; TCRdb's copy has only in-frame clones and lacks some. This table has some 110,000 clones, 50% to 75% appearing once. The treatment denotes: oral pan-JAK inhibitor, 5-10 mg twice daily. The CDR3 contains 16 residues. Germline V gene sequence: CDR1 MGHRA, CDR2 YSYEKL. The gene calls are TRBV4-1 and TRBJ1-1; the match to TRBD1 covers 9 bases. The TCR sequence derives from a human donor with alopecia areata. Here the sequenced sample was CD8+ T cells sorted from blood, taken at week 4, from a patient treated with tofacitinib. This CDR3 reads CASSPTRDRVATEAFF. In DNA, the CDR3 is TGCGCCAGCAGCCCCACCCGGGACAGGGTAGCCACTGAAGCCTTCTTT.